The 5 T cell receptor beta chains below were found in one sample sequenced in a study of T-cell reconstitution after alpha-beta-depleted transplantation in children. The TCRbeta library incorporated unique molecular identifiers. TCRdb recomputed calls from the PCR reads with MiXCR, one row per CDR3 protein. The table has 65,000 to 75,000 distinct CDR3 sequences, roughly 5.2% seen once; the top ten hold around 18%. The material sequenced was PBMCs, mostly from graft donor cells, taken 180 days after TCRalphabeta/CD19-depleted stem cell transplant. These TCRs come from a boy under two years old who had a stem cell transplant for acute myeloid leukemia, so the T cells may come from the graft donor.

This clonotype was counted ten times or more. V usage is TRBV5-5 and J usage is TRBJ1-3; D gene unclear. The CDR3 is made up of 16 amino acids. Per the germline V gene, CDR1 is SGHKS and CDR2 is YYEKEE (reference sequence). V was cut by 1 base and J by 0 bases, with 11 bases left in between. CDR3 residues: CASSLRVPNSGNTIYF. CDR3 in DNA: TGTGCCAGCAGCTTGAGGGTACCTAACTCTGGAAACACCATATATTTT.

This clonotype was detected many times. The genes are TRBV20-1 and TRBJ2-1, with D possibly matching TRBD2 (7 bases). The CDR3 covers 12 residues. The V gene's germline CDR1 is DFQATT and CDR2 SNEGSKA (reference sequence). The V end lost 7 bases, the J end lost 4 bases, and 11 bases lay between the germline ends. The CDR3 DNA sequence: TGCAGTGGCGGGGGCCCTTACAATGAGCAGTTCTTC. Its protein product is CSGGGPYNEQFF.

This clonotype has ten or more counts. The chain couples TRBV11-3 to TRBJ2-2; the match to TRBD2 covers 11 bases. V lost 5 bases and J lost 0; bases outside the gene matches: 5. Germline lookup yields CDR1 SGHNT and CDR2 YENEEA. The CDR3 sequence is 17 residues long. The CDR3 DNA sequence: TGTGCCAGCAGCCCCGGACTAGCGGGTGCGAACACCGGGGAGCTGTTTTTT. Protein: CASSPGLAGANTGELFF.

This clonotype has ten or more counts. The CDR3 reads CASSFFLTEAFF. The CDR3 coding sequence is TGTGCCAGCAGTTTTTTCCTAACTGAAGCTTTCTTT. The chain employs TRBV28 and TRBJ1-1; D is unresolved. The V and J ends lost 3 bases and 5 bases respectively, with 7 bases between them. The CDR3 covers 12 residues. Per the germline V gene, CDR1 is MDHEN and CDR2 is SYDVKM.

This clonotype showed up many times. The J gene is TRBJ1-2, the V gene TRBV20-1; no clear D. V was shortened by 2 bases and J by 8 bases, with 9 bases between the two germline ends. CDR1 DFQATT and CDR2 SNEGSKA come from the germline V gene (reference sequence). The CDR3 has 11 amino acids. The CDR3 sequence: CSARRQVGYTF. CDR3 nucleotide sequence: TGCAGTGCTAGAAGGCAAGTCGGCTACACCTTC.